The following is a TCR beta chain sequence with its context. The data are from a study of CD8+ T cells in alopecia areata. Reverse transcribed after extraction, RNA yielded cDNA as the sequencing template. Using immunoSEQ multiplex PCR, the repertoire was profiled, and TCRdb retains in-frame clones only, with some absent. The repertoire consists of about 190,000 clones, with 60% to 70% occurring once and the leading ten covering approximately 0.7%. Trimming cost V 2 bases and J 3 bases, with 5 bases left between them. The germline V gene has CDR1 SQVTM and CDR2 ANQGSEA. The CDR3 has 11 residues. Treatment described: oral pan-JAK inhibitor, 5-10 mg twice daily.

The sequenced sample was CD4+ T cells sorted from blood, obtained at week 4, from a patient treated with tofacitinib. The rearrangement uses TRBV29-1 and TRBJ2-7; D gene uncertain. The receptor was derived from a human donor with alopecia areata. CDR3 region: CSVERSYEQYF. The CDR3, as DNA: TGCAGCGTTGAAAGAAGCTACGAGCAGTACTTC.